These 2 T cell receptor beta chains share one sample of origin, sequenced in a study of blood T cell repertoires in COVID-19. Profiling relied on immunoSEQ multiplex PCR, and the TCRdb table lists in-frame clones only, not all of them. The data show about 12,000 clones, 70% to 75% seen once. Sequencing was carried out using peripheral blood. Source of these receptors: a man between 60 and 75 years old with COVID-19, enrolled during active disease.

The V gene is TRBV25-1, the J gene TRBJ2-5, with 8 bases lining up with TRBD1. Germline V gene sequence: CDR1 MGHDK, CDR2 SYGVNS. The CDR3 totals 15 residues. J lost 1 base, V lost 6 bases, and 7 bases had no gene match. CDR3 sequence: CASSARTGPQETQYF. DNA for the CDR3: TGTGCCAGCAGCGCCAGGACAGGGCCCCAAGAGACCCAGTACTTC.

The rearrangement joins TRBV5-8 to TRBJ1-2, with 7 bases that match TRBD1. This CDR3 is 14 amino acids long. Germline assignment: CDR1 SGHTS and CDR2 YDEGEE. V lost 5 bases and J lost 3; bases outside the gene matches: 7. The CDR3 sequence is CASSPGTAYYGYTF. CDR3 nucleotide sequence: TGTGCCAGCAGTCCCGGGACAGCTTACTATGGCTACACCTTC.